This T cell receptor (beta chain) came from a study of cytomegalovirus exposure and HLA in healthy donors. The V segment lost 0 bases and the J segment 3 bases; nucleotides outside the gene matches: 7. The CDR3 loop spans 16 amino acids. Per the germline V gene, CDR1 is SGHRS and CDR2 is YFSETQ. Vbeta (60) and Jbeta (13) primers were used in the PCR. The repertoire was sequenced with immunoSEQ multiplex PCR; TCRdb's copy has only in-frame clones and lacks some. The sample records some 130,000 clones, around 72% being singletons. As concerns this clone: Its antigen remains unknown.

Broader study findings: Most CMV-associated TCR beta chains appeared HLA-restricted in a later analysis. Later analysis demonstrated an association between a missense DCLRE1C variant and TCR beta V- and J-gene trimming. The study designated over 150 TCR beta chains cytomegalovirus-associated.

The J gene is TRBJ2-3, the V gene TRBV5-1; TRBD2 matches 7 bases. The specimen sequenced was PBMCs. The clonotype was recovered from a man aged 45-60 years in good health and CMV-seropositive. The CDR3 coding sequence is TGCGCCAGCAGCTTGGTCGGCGGGGGAGGAACAGATACGCAGTATTTT. It codes for CASSLVGGGGTDTQYF.